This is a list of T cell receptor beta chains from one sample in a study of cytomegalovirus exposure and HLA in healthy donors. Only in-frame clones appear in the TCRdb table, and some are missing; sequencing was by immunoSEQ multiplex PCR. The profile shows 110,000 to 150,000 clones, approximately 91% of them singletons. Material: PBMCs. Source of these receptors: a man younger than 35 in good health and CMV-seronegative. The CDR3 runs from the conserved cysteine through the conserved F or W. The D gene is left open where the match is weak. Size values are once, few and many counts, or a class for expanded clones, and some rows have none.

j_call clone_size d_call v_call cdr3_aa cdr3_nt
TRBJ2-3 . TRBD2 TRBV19 CASSSSGAGSTDTQYF TGTGCCAGTAGTTCTAGCGGGGCCGGTAGCACAGATACGCAGTATTTT
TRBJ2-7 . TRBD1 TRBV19 CASRERTGYSYEQYF TGTGCCAGTAGGGAAAGGACAGGCTACTCCTACGAGCAGTACTTC
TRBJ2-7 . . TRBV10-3 CAISESTGYYEQYF TGTGCCATCAGTGAGTCAACAGGGTACTACGAGCAGTACTTC
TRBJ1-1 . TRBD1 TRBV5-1 CASSLQGAGDTEAFF TGCGCCAGCAGCTTACAGGGGGCTGGGGACACTGAAGCTTTCTTT
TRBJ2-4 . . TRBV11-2 CASSFSPPGRGKNIQYF TGTGCCAGCAGCTTCAGTCCGCCCGGCAGGGGCAAAAACATTCAGTACTTC
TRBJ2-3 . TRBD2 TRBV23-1 CASSLAGGLEDTQYF TGCGCCAGCAGCCTAGCGGGAGGATTGGAAGATACGCAGTATTTT
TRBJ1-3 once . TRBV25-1 CASSPTGFGNTIYF TGTGCCAGCAGCCCGACAGGTTTTGGAAACACCATATATTTT
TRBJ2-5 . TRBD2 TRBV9 CASSVRAGGQETQYF TGTGCCAGCAGCGTACGAGCGGGGGGCCAAGAGACCCAGTACTTC
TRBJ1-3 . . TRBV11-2 CASSFLGGSGNTIYF TGTGCCAGCAGCTTTCTGGGGGGCTCTGGAAACACCATATATTTT
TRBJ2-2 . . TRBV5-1 CASSLFEQVASGELFF TGCGCCAGCAGCTTGTTCGAGCAGGTTGCATCCGGGGAGCTGTTTTTT
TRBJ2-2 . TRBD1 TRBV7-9 CASSSGQGDTGELFF TGTGCCAGCAGCTCGGGACAGGGAGACACCGGGGAGCTGTTTTTT
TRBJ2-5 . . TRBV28 CATTPRGIQETQYF TGTGCCACCACCCCCCGAGGGATTCAAGAGACCCAGTACTTC
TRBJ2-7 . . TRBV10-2 CASREIGGALYEQYF TGCGCCAGCAGAGAAATCGGCGGGGCCCTCTACGAGCAGTACTTC
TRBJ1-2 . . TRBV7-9 CASSRLQGEINYGYTF TGTGCCAGCAGCCGTCTACAGGGCGAAATTAACTATGGCTACACCTTC
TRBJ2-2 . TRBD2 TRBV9 CASSVAGGALTGELFF TGTGCCAGCAGCGTAGCCGGGGGGGCGTTGACCGGGGAGCTGTTTTTT
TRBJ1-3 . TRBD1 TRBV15 CATSRNRGRFGNTIYF TGTGCCACCAGCAGAAACAGGGGGCGTTTTGGAAACACCATATATTTT
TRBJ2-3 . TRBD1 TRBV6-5 CASSYSWTGNSDTQYF TGTGCCAGCAGTTACTCTTGGACAGGGAATTCGGATACGCAGTATTTT
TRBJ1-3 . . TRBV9 CASSAQSRGSNSGNTIYF TGTGCCAGCAGCGCCCAAAGTAGGGGCTCCAACTCTGGAAACACCATATATTTT
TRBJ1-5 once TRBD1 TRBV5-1 CASSLGTGGPRSNQPQHF TGCGCCAGCAGCTTAGGGACAGGGGGCCCCCGGAGCAATCAGCCCCAGCATTTT
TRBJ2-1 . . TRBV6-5 CASSYYSLAYNEQFF TGTGCCAGCAGTTACTACAGCCTCGCCTACAATGAGCAGTTCTTC
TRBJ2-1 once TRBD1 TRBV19 CASSIEGTGGIEQFF TGTGCCAGTAGTATAGAAGGGACAGGGGGGATTGAGCAGTTCTTC
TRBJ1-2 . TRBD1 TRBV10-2 CASNLDRGDGYTF TGCGCCAGCAATCTAGACAGGGGCGATGGCTACACCTTC
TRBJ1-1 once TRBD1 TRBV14 CASSLRQGNTEAFF TGTGCCAGCAGCCTCCGACAGGGGAACACTGAAGCTTTCTTT
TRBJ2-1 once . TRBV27 CASSNYGEQFF TGTGCCAGCAGTAACTACGGTGAGCAGTTCTTC
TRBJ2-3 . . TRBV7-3 CASSSWESDTQYF TGTGCCAGCAGCTCGTGGGAGTCAGATACGCAGTATTTT
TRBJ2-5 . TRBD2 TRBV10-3 CAIAAERGTGGGETQYF TGTGCCATCGCGGCCGAGCGGGGGACCGGAGGTGGCGAGACCCAGTACTTC
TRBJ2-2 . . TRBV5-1 CASSHSGGTVTGELFF TGCGCCAGCAGCCACTCCGGGGGAACGGTTACCGGGGAGCTGTTTTTT
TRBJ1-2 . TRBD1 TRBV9 CASSVGLYRDRVNGYTF TGTGCCAGCAGCGTAGGCCTTTACCGGGACAGGGTAAATGGCTACACCTTC
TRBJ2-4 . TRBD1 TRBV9 CASSGDRDFKNIQYF TGTGCCAGCAGCGGGGACAGGGACTTTAAAAACATTCAGTACTTC
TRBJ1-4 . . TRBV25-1 CASSRRGATNEKLFF TGTGCCAGCAGTCGGAGGGGAGCTACTAATGAAAAACTGTTTTTT
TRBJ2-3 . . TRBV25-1 CASSVGQSASTDTQYF TGTGCCAGCAGTGTAGGACAGTCAGCTAGCACAGATACGCAGTATTTT
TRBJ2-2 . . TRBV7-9 CASSLANGELFF TGTGCCAGCAGCTTAGCCAACGGGGAGCTGTTTTTT
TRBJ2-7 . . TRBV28 CASSPPDGGVTYEQYF TGTGCCAGCAGTCCCCCAGACGGAGGGGTGACCTACGAGCAGTACTTC
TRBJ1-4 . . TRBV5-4 CASSLTVNNEKLFF TGTGCCAGCAGCTTGACGGTAAACAATGAAAAACTGTTTTTT
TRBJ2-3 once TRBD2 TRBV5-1 CASSLTSGKYTDTQYF TGCGCCAGCAGCCTCACTAGCGGGAAGTACACAGATACGCAGTATTTT
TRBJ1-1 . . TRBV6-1 CASRQTGGNTEAFF TGTGCCAGCAGGCAGACGGGAGGGAACACTGAAGCTTTCTTT
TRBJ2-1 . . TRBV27 CASSPGLTYNEQFF TGTGCCAGCAGTCCCGGACTAACGTACAATGAGCAGTTCTTC
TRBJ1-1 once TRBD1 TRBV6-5 CASRMQGALNTEAFF TGTGCCAGCAGGATGCAGGGGGCTCTGAACACTGAAGCTTTCTTT
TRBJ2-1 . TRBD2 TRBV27 CASSPSGGDIYNEQFF TGTGCCAGCAGTCCCAGCGGGGGCGATATCTACAATGAGCAGTTCTTC
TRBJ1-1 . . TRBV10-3 CAISGAVNTEAFF TGTGCCATCAGTGGTGCAGTGAACACTGAAGCTTTCTTT
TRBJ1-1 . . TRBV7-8 CASSLRTDLQAFF TGTGCCAGCAGCCTCCGGACAGACCTTCAAGCTTTCTTT
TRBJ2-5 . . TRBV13 CASSPRAGSIETQYF TGTGCCAGCAGCCCCCGGGCGGGGAGCATAGAGACCCAGTACTTC
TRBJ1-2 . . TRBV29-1 CSVDPAIQRDYGYTF TGCAGCGTTGATCCAGCGATCCAGCGAGACTATGGCTACACCTTC